The rows below give T cell receptor beta chains drawn from one sample of a study of blood T cell repertoires in COVID-19. Method: immunoSEQ multiplex PCR; TCRdb's copy keeps in-frame clones and lacks some. The sample holds 100,000 to 150,000 clones, over 65% seen once. Sequencing was carried out using peripheral blood. The origin of the receptors is a man in his fifties or sixties with acute or convalescent COVID-19. The conserved cysteine and the conserved F or W are not part of the CDR3 here. A D gene is named only where the DNA matches it firmly. The size of a clone is reported for some rows only, either as once, few or many, or as a class for expanded clones.

clone_size,cdr3_length,j_call,d_call,v_call,cdr3_aa
.,13,TRBJ2-5,.,TRBV28,ASSFRQSYQETQY
.,14,TRBJ2-6,.,TRBV28,ASSLVFSSGANVLT
.,13,TRBJ2-1,.,TRBV27,ASWAGADLHNEQF
.,15,TRBJ1-2,TRBD1,TRBV19,ASTRAGTGSFSYGYT
.,13,TRBJ1-2,.,TRBV9,ASTHRGGDNYGYT
.,13,TRBJ2-5,.,TRBV30,AWSRSWPYQETQY
.,13,TRBJ2-2,TRBD1,TRBV19,ASRDRVTNTGELF
.,10,TRBJ1-2,TRBD1,TRBV6-6,ASSRQGMSYT
.,12,TRBJ1-2,.,TRBV27,ASSSQGAHYGYT
.,14,TRBJ2-1,TRBD2,TRBV7-9,ASSLVSGGSYNEQF
.,13,TRBJ1-2,TRBD1,TRBV20-1,SASDRGDRWGGYT
.,14,TRBJ2-5,TRBD2,TRBV5-1,ASSPGLAGAQETQY
.,13,TRBJ1-1,.,TRBV7-2,ASSSGGQGNTEAF
.,14,TRBJ2-4,.,TRBV28,ASSEPEGRVLNIQY
.,14,TRBJ1-1,.,TRBV28,ASSLRRGRANTEAF
once,11,TRBJ2-7,.,TRBV18,ASSPEGPYEQY
.,12,TRBJ2-3,TRBD2,TRBV11-3,ASSRSGTSDTQY
.,13,TRBJ2-1,TRBD1,TRBV6-2/TRBV6-3,ASSYPTGISNEQF
once,14,TRBJ2-2,TRBD2,TRBV7-6,ASSSMERENTGELF
.,14,TRBJ2-7,.,TRBV18,ASSPRLQGGSYEQY
.,14,TRBJ2-7,TRBD1,TRBV5-1,ASSWGTGTLSYEQY
.,12,TRBJ2-3,.,TRBV7-8,ASSLGQFGDTQY
.,13,TRBJ1-2,.,TRBV5-1,ASSLGLSENYGYT
.,14,TRBJ2-1,TRBD2,TRBV5-4,ASSLGLAGTGNEQF
.,14,TRBJ2-7,.,TRBV19,ASSIDITGLAYEQY
.,13,TRBJ1-2,TRBD1,TRBV19,ASSERGQGSYGYT
.,9,TRBJ1-2,.,TRBV5-6,ASSLGGGYT
.,12,TRBJ1-1,TRBD1,TRBV12-5,ASGPDRANTEAF
once,14,TRBJ2-2,TRBD2,TRBV7-6,ASSPSSGSNTGELF
once,13,TRBJ1-6,.,TRBV6-6,ASSPEGDGNSPLH
.,12,TRBJ2-7,.,TRBV6-5,ASRFLEGYYEQY
.,13,TRBJ2-3,TRBD1,TRBV9,ASSVEGAPTDTQY
.,11,TRBJ2-3,TRBD2,TRBV19,ATQRESTDTQY
.,15,TRBJ2-1,TRBD2,TRBV28,ASSTSLAGRSNNEQF
.,12,TRBJ1-6,.,TRBV7-2,ASSLPTGNSPLH
once,12,TRBJ1-6,.,TRBV14,ASSQWDMSSPLH